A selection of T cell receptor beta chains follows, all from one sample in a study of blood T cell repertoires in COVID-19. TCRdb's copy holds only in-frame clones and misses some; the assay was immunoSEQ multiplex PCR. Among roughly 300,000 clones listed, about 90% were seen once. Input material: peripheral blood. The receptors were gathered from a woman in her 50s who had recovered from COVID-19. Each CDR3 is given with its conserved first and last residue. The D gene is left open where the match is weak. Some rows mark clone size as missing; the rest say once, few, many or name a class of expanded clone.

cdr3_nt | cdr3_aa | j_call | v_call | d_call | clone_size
TGTGCCAGCAGCTTAGGCGGCAGCACCTACGAGCAGTACTTC | CASSLGGSTYEQYF | TRBJ2-7 | TRBV11-2 | NA | NA
TGTGCCAGCAGCTTTGGGCGGGCCCAAGAGACCCAGTACTTC | CASSFGRAQETQYF | TRBJ2-5 | TRBV5-6 | NA | NA
TGTGCCAGCAGCTCCGGCGGTTGGACAGGGGGCGGTGGCTACACCTTC | CASSSGGWTGGGGYTF | TRBJ1-2 | TRBV13 | TRBD1 | NA
TGCGCCAGCAGCCGTGCGGCAGCAGCGAACACCGGGGAGCTGTTTTTT | CASSRAAAANTGELFF | TRBJ2-2 | TRBV5-1 | NA | NA
TGTGCCAGCAGCTTACGACTAAACGGTACAGATACGCAGTATTTT | CASSLRLNGTDTQYF | TRBJ2-3 | TRBV7-6 | NA | NA
TGCAGTGCCACGGGATGGGGCTACACCTTC | CSATGWGYTF | TRBJ1-2 | TRBV20-1 | NA | NA
TGTGCCAGCAGAACTCCCTCCCTCGAGCAGTTCTTC | CASRTPSLEQFF | TRBJ2-1 | TRBV28 | NA | NA
TGTGCCAGCAGCGGGGAGGGACTACCTTCCTACGAGCAGTACTTC | CASSGEGLPSYEQYF | TRBJ2-7 | TRBV9 | TRBD2 | NA
TGCGCCAGCAGCCAAGAACTGTACGGCTCCTACGAGCAGTACTTC | CASSQELYGSYEQYF | TRBJ2-7 | TRBV4-1 | NA | NA
TGTGCCATCACGCAGGGAACCTCTGGAAACACCATATATTTT | CAITQGTSGNTIYF | TRBJ1-3 | TRBV10-3 | NA | NA
TGTGCCAGCAGACAACAGGGTGGGAATTCACCCCTCCACTTT | CASRQQGGNSPLHF | TRBJ1-6 | TRBV7-2 | NA | many
TGTGCCAGCAGACCCAGGACAGGTCGTTCAGATACGCAGTATTTT | CASRPRTGRSDTQYF | TRBJ2-3 | TRBV7-8 | TRBD1 | NA
TGTGCCAGCAGTGGGCCCTGGGGAGCTGGGGCCAACGTCCTGACTTTC | CASSGPWGAGANVLTF | TRBJ2-6 | TRBV25-1 | NA | NA
TGTGCCAGCACGCGTGGGGCCAACGTCCTGACTTTC | CASTRGANVLTF | TRBJ2-6 | TRBV27 | NA | NA
TGTGCCAGCAGCCCTGGGCTCACTGAAGCTTTCTTT | CASSPGLTEAFF | TRBJ1-1 | TRBV13 | NA | NA
TGTGCCAGCAGCTTGGGACAGCTTACTGGAAACACCATATATTTT | CASSLGQLTGNTIYF | TRBJ1-3 | TRBV5-8 | NA | NA
TGTGCCACCAGTGATTGGACACATGATGAGCAGTTCTTC | CATSDWTHDEQFF | TRBJ2-1 | TRBV24-1 | NA | NA
TGTGCCAGCAGCTTAGCGCGGGACAGATGGTCCCCCTACGAGCAGTACTTC | CASSLARDRWSPYEQYF | TRBJ2-7 | TRBV7-6 | NA | once
TGTGCCAGCAGTGACCAGGATACGCAGTATTTT | CASSDQDTQYF | TRBJ2-3 | TRBV6-1 | NA | NA
TGCGCCAGCAGCTGGACGGGACAGGAGTACAATGAGCAGTTCTTC | CASSWTGQEYNEQFF | TRBJ2-1 | TRBV5-1 | TRBD1 | NA
TGTGCCAGCCACACGTACGCTAACTATGGCTACACCTTC | CASHTYANYGYTF | TRBJ1-2 | TRBV28 | NA | NA
TGTGCCAGCAGTTACCAGGCAGGGGATAGACAGCCCCAGCATTTT | CASSYQAGDRQPQHF | TRBJ1-5 | TRBV6-5 | NA | NA
TGTGCCACCCGCGGGGATGGAGCCAATGGCTACACCTTC | CATRGDGANGYTF | TRBJ1-2 | TRBV28 | NA | NA
TGTGCCAGCAGTTCCGGGACAGGTGAAGCTTTCTTT | CASSSGTGEAFF | TRBJ1-1 | TRBV28 | TRBD1 | NA
TGTGCCAGCAGTCTTCTGGACAGGGGGGCATTCTATGGCTACACCTTC | CASSLLDRGAFYGYTF | TRBJ1-2 | TRBV7-7 | TRBD1 | once
TGTGCCAGCAGTCCCAGCGGGAGCCTCGGGGAGCTGTTTTTT | CASSPSGSLGELFF | TRBJ2-2 | TRBV6-2/TRBV6-3 | TRBD2 | NA
TGTGCCAGTAGTATAACAGGGGCCACCGGGGAGCTGTTTTTT | CASSITGATGELFF | TRBJ2-2 | TRBV19 | TRBD1 | NA
TGCAGCGTTGGAGGACAGCATCGGAGCGAGCAGTACTTC | CSVGGQHRSEQYF | TRBJ2-7 | TRBV29-1 | NA | NA
TGTGCCAGCAGCTTCCCTGGGGGGGACCAAGAGACCCAGTACTTC | CASSFPGGDQETQYF | TRBJ2-5 | TRBV7-9 | TRBD2 | NA
TGTGCCAGCAGTCATTCCGGGACAGGGGTAGGAGAGCAGTACTTC | CASSHSGTGVGEQYF | TRBJ2-7 | TRBV5-5 | TRBD1 | NA
TGTGCCAGCAGCTTGAATCCCCAGGGGAGCTCCTACAATGAGCAGTTCTTC | CASSLNPQGSSYNEQFF | TRBJ2-1 | TRBV7-3 | NA | NA
TGTGCCAGCAGCTTAGGCGGGACAGGGACAGGTCAAGAGACCCAGTACTTC | CASSLGGTGTGQETQYF | TRBJ2-5 | TRBV11-2 | TRBD1 | NA
TGTGCCAGCAGGCCGGGACTAGCGGGCCGCAGGTCGTTTGCGGACGAGCAGTACTTC | CASRPGLAGRRSFADEQYF | TRBJ2-7 | TRBV2 | TRBD2 | NA
TGTGCCAGCAGTTACGCAGGGGTCGCAGATACGCAGTATTTT | CASSYAGVADTQYF | TRBJ2-3 | TRBV6-5 | NA | NA
TGTGCCAGCAGCGTACGGGTCGGAACAGGCGGAAACACCATATATTTT | CASSVRVGTGGNTIYF | TRBJ1-3 | TRBV9 | NA | NA
TGCGCCAGCAGCTTGGGCGACTTTACGAACACCGGGGAGCTGTTTTTT | CASSLGDFTNTGELFF | TRBJ2-2 | TRBV5-1 | NA | NA
TGTGCCACCAGCACGCAGGGTGCGAGCAATCAGCCCCAGCATTTT | CATSTQGASNQPQHF | TRBJ1-5 | TRBV15 | NA | NA
TGTGCCATCACCGGGGAGGTGGGCAAGCAGTTCTTC | CAITGEVGKQFF | TRBJ2-1 | TRBV10-3 | NA | NA
TGTGCCTGGAGTGTTATTCGGGACACCAGCCTTGACAGAAACACCATATATTTT | CAWSVIRDTSLDRNTIYF | TRBJ1-3 | TRBV30 | NA | NA
TGTGCCAGCAGCCAGTGGGGAGGCACCGGGGAGCTGTTTTTT | CASSQWGGTGELFF | TRBJ2-2 | TRBV11-3 | NA | NA
TGTGCCAGTACCCAGATCACTCCTTGGACAGGGCGAGGCTACACCTTC | CASTQITPWTGRGYTF | TRBJ1-2 | TRBV19 | TRBD1 | NA
TGTGCCAGTAGTGTATCAATTGGACAGGTAGGCAATGAGCAGTTCTTC | CASSVSIGQVGNEQFF | TRBJ2-1 | TRBV19 | TRBD1 | NA
TGCGCCAGCAGCAGGCCTTCAAGACAGGTTAATCAGCCCCAGCATTTT | CASSRPSRQVNQPQHF | TRBJ1-5 | TRBV21-1 | NA | NA
TGTGCCAGCAGCCCAAGCGGGGTGACAAGGGAGCAGTACTTC | CASSPSGVTREQYF | TRBJ2-7 | TRBV7-2 | TRBD2 | NA
TGCGCCAGCAGCTTGGGAGACAGGGCTGAAGCTTTCTTT | CASSLGDRAEAFF | TRBJ1-1 | TRBV5-1 | TRBD1 | NA
TGTGCCACCAGCAGAGATGTAGGGAGATTTAATGAAAAACTGTTTTTT | CATSRDVGRFNEKLFF | TRBJ1-4 | TRBV15 | NA | NA
TGTGCCAGCAGCGCGACGCCCGAGGGGAGGGACCTACCCTTC | CASSATPEGRDLPF | TRBJ1-2 | TRBV9 | NA | NA